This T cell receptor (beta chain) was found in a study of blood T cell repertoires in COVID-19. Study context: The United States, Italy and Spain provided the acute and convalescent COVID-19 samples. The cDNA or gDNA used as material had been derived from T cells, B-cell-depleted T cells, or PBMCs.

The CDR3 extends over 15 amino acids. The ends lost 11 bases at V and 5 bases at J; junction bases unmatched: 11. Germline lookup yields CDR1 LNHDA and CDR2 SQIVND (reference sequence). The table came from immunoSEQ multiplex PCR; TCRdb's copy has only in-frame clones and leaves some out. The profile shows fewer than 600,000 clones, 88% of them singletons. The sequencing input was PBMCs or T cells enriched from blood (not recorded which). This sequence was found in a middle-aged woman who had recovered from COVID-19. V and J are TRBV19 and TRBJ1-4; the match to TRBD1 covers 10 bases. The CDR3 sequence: CAVQERDRGNEKLFF. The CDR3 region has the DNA TGTGCCGTACAGGAAAGGGACAGGGGCAATGAAAAACTGTTTTTT.